Below, 19 T cell receptor beta chains from the same sample are listed, as sequenced in a study of PD-L1 blockade in urothelial cancer. Here immunoSEQ multiplex PCR was the method, and the copy in TCRdb shows in-frame clones only, minus some. This table has 35,000 or so clones, more than 35% appearing once. The material was tumor tissue, obtained before atezolizumab (anti-PD-L1) treatment. The receptor source for this set is a man aged 60 to 75 with urothelial cancer.

The rearrangement links TRBV29-1 to TRBJ1-5; D not certain. The CDR3 is 13 amino acids. Germline V CDR1 and CDR2: SQVTM, ANQGSEA. Between the trimmed V and J ends, which lost 3 bases and 1 base, there was a span of 7 bases. As DNA, the CDR3 is TGCAGCGTTGAGGTCCTCAGCAATCAGCCCCAGCATTTT. Translation gives CSVEVLSNQPQHF.

In its sample, this clone is medium-sized. The chain carries TRBV6-8 and TRBJ2-3, with D perhaps given as TRBD1 or TRBD2 (5 bases each). Germline CDR1 and CDR2: MNHGY and SAAAGT. CDR3 length: 20 amino acids. The V end was cut by 0 bases, the J end by 0 bases, with 22 bases between. CDR3 protein: CASSYSSRPGGGSSTDTQYF. CDR3 bases: TGTGCCAGCAGTTACTCTAGCCGGCCGGGTGGGGGATCTAGCACAGATACGCAGTATTTT.

A few counts support this clone. The V and J genes are TRBV28 and TRBJ2-7, with no clear D. The CDR3 runs to 12 residues. CDR1 and CDR2 (germline): MDHEN, SYDVKM. The CDR3 here is CACGPDSYEQYF. The CDR3 region has the DNA TGTGCTTGCGGACCAGACTCCTACGAGCAGTACTTC.

J is TRBJ2-2 and V is TRBV7-5. TRBV7-5 is labeled a pseudogene. CDR3 length: 15 amino acids. The CDR3 DNA follows: TGTGCCAGCAGCTCACCGGGACGGGGAACCGGGGAGCTGTTTTTT. This gives the protein CASSSPGRGTGELFF.

This clone was counted at least ten times. The chain recombines TRBV28 with TRBJ1-2; TRBD1 is a possible D gene (6 bases). Germline CDR1 reads MDHEN; CDR2 reads SYDVKM. Trimming left V 3 bases short and J 4 bases short, with 18 bases between. This CDR3 spans 16 amino acids. The CDR3 DNA follows: TGTGCCAGCAGTTTTTCTGGCCGGGGGCTAAGCTATGGCTACACCTTC. Translating it yields CASSFSGRGLSYGYTF.

By share, this clone counts as medium-sized. This sequence joins TRBV28 and TRBJ1-2; 11 bases agree with TRBD1. The CDR3 has 15 amino acids. The J segment lost 6 bases and the V segment lost 0 bases, leaving 3 bases of the junction unmatched. Germline CDR1 is MDHEN and CDR2 is SYDVKM. CDR3 nucleotide sequence: TGTGCCAGCAGTTTATGGGACAGGGGGCGGGATGGCTACACCTTC. This gives the protein CASSLWDRGRDGYTF.

The table lists this clone with many counts. This chain uses TRBV29-1 with TRBJ2-1; the match to TRBD2 covers 9 bases. CDR1 and CDR2 (germline): SQVTM, ANQGSEA. There are 14 residues in the CDR3. J gave up 7 bases and V 6 bases, and 10 bases lay outside the gene matches. In nucleotides, the CDR3 is TGCAGCGTCACCATAGGGACTAGCAGTAATGAGCAGTTCTTC. Residues: CSVTIGTSSNEQFF.

The chain uses TRBV10-2 and TRBJ2-7; D is unclear. This CDR3 contains 15 residues. V shed 5 bases and J shed 0 bases, with 14 bases lying between them. Germline CDR1 WSHSY, CDR2 SAAADI. Here the CDR3 DNA reads TGCGCCAGCAGTCCCGGCGGCTCCAGCTCCTACGAGCAGTACTTC. Encoded protein: CASSPGGSSSYEQYF.

This clone came up a few times. V usage is TRBV7-4 and J usage is TRBJ2-2; 8 bases fit TRBD1. Germline V gene sequence: CDR1 SGHVT, CDR2 SQSDAQ. V trimming: 5 bases; J trimming: 5 bases; junction bases outside the gene matches: 7. This CDR3 has 15 residues. As DNA, the CDR3 is TGTGCCAGCAGCCCCAGAACAGGGGGTACCGGGGAGCTGTTTTTT. Encoded protein: CASSPRTGGTGELFF.

The rearrangement uses TRBV25-1 and TRBJ2-2; 8 positions match TRBD1. With V trimmed by 3 bases and J by 6 bases, 3 bases remained unmatched. The germline CDR1 and CDR2 sequences are MGHDK and SYGVNS. The CDR3 runs 14 residues. The CDR3 region has the DNA TGTGCCAGCAGTGATAGACAGGGGTCCGGGGAGCTGTTTTTT. It yields the protein CASSDRQGSGELFF.

The J gene is TRBJ2-5, the V gene TRBV18; 8 bases are shared with TRBD1. The CDR3 is made up of 15 amino acids. The V gene's germline CDR1 is KGHSH and CDR2 LQKENI. The J segment lost 5 bases and the V segment lost 3 bases, leaving 8 bases of the junction unmatched. CDR3 region: CASSPGTGPEETQYF. CDR3 coding DNA: TGTGCCAGCTCACCTGGGACAGGACCCGAGGAGACCCAGTACTTC.

The chain is built from TRBV27 and TRBJ2-7; TRBD2 aligns across 9 bases. The CDR3 extends over 14 amino acids. Germline V lookup: CDR1 MNHEY, CDR2 SMNVEV (reference sequence). V shed 7 bases, J shed 2 bases, and the junction held 6 bases outside the gene matches. The CDR3 nucleotides read TGTGCCAGCAAAAGCGGGAGGTATCCCTACGAGCAGTACTTC. It codes for CASKSGRYPYEQYF.

This clone was seen more than once but under ten times. V usage is TRBV6-8 and J usage is TRBJ1-2, with 8 bases aligning to TRBD1. V was pared by 7 bases and J by 6 bases, with 10 bases of the junction left unmatched. The CDR3 is made up of 14 amino acids. The germline V gene has CDR1 MNHGY and CDR2 SAAAGT. DNA for the CDR3: TGTGCCAGCATGAGAGGACAGGGAACTAATGGCTACACCTTC. This encodes CASMRGQGTNGYTF.

By sample fraction, this clone is medium-sized (0.01 to 0.1%). The chain couples TRBV11-3 to TRBJ2-3, with a tentative D call TRBD2 (7 bases). The CDR3 extends over 15 amino acids. The germline gives CDR1 SGHNT, CDR2 YENEEA. V lost 5 bases to trimming and J lost 4 bases, with 16 bases between them. The CDR3 spells CASSGWGREPDTQYF. The CDR3 region has the DNA TGTGCCAGCAGCGGCTGGGGGCGGGAGCCAGATACGCAGTATTTT.

CDR3 coding DNA: TGTGCCAGCAGTGTCCTAGGGGGGAACACTGAAGCTTTCTTT. It codes for CASSVLGGNTEAFF. The chain recombines TRBV6-8 with TRBJ1-1, with D perhaps matching TRBD1 (6 bases). The V end was cut by 5 bases, the J end by 1 base, with 11 bases between. Germline V lookup: CDR1 MNHGY, CDR2 SAAAGT. The CDR3 has 14 residues.

This clone appeared many times. The rearrangement uses TRBV11-3 and TRBJ1-1; TRBD1 agrees at 7 bases. CDR3 length equals 14 residues. CDR1 is SGHNT and CDR2 is YENEEA in the germline V gene. Germline trimming cut 5 bases from V and 0 bases from J; bases unmatched to any gene: 3. CDR3 region: CASSPDRMNTEAFF. Written as DNA, the CDR3 is TGTGCCAGCAGCCCGGACAGGATGAACACTGAAGCTTTCTTT.

The V gene is TRBV9, the J gene TRBJ1-1; weak D call: TRBD1 (5 bases). Germline CDR1 is SGDLS and CDR2 is YYNGEE. The V gene lost 3 bases and the J gene lost 1 base, with 7 bases spanning the gap. The CDR3 extends over 13 amino acids. The DNA of the CDR3 is TGTGCCAGCAGCGGGCAGGGGAACACTGAAGCTTTCTTT. Translation: CASSGQGNTEAFF.

This clone was picked up a small number of times. The V gene is TRBV6-8, the J gene TRBJ1-1; 7 bases match TRBD1. CDR1 and CDR2 from the germline V gene are MNHGY and SAAAGT. The CDR3 length is 15 residues. V was pared by 4 bases and J by 1 base, with 6 bases of the junction left unmatched. CDR3 DNA sequence: TGTGCCAGCAGTTCAAGACAGGGTCGGAACACTGAAGCTTTCTTT. Its translation: CASSSRQGRNTEAFF.

This clone appeared once. V gene TRBV29-1 combines with J gene TRBJ1-1, with a possible D match to TRBD1 (6 bases). The V gene lost 7 bases and the J gene lost 4 bases, with 13 bases spanning the gap. The CDR3 is 12 amino acids. CDR1 is SQVTM, CDR2 ANQGSEA, per germline. The CDR3 loop is CSARGYGTEAFF. CDR3 bases: TGCAGCGCAAGGGGGTATGGCACTGAAGCTTTCTTT. The full variable domain, completed using reference TRBV29-1 and TRBJ1-1, is SAVISQKPSRDICQRGTSLTIQCQVDSQVTMMFWYRQQPGQSLTLIATANQGSEATYESGFVIDKFPISRPNLTFSTLTVSNMSPEDSSIYLCSARGYGTEAFFGQGTRLTVV.